Ten or more counts support the clone carrying this TCR beta chain. These data are taken from a study of T-cell reconstitution after alpha-beta-depleted transplantation in children. The V and J ends lost 2 bases and 2 bases respectively, with 13 bases between them. The CDR3 has 15 amino acids. Germline V gene lookup returns CDR1 MDHEN and CDR2 SYDVKM. Preparation of the TCRbeta library was carried out with unique molecular identifiers. TCRdb reprocessed the PCR reads via MiXCR and lists one record per CDR3 protein. The sample has almost 500,000 distinct CDR3 sequences, roughly 10% seen once; the top ten hold around 2.2%.

Material: PBMCs, obtained before TCRalphabeta/CD19-depleted stem cell transplant. The TCR comes from a child under 10 years old with inherited bone marrow failure, due to receive a stem cell transplant. The chain uses TRBV28 and TRBJ2-7, with D hard to call. CDR3 residues: CASSLPPPYPYEQYF. As DNA, the CDR3 is TGTGCCAGCAGTTTACCTCCTCCCTACCCCTACGAGCAGTACTTC.